This TCR beta chain was captured by sequencing in a study of identical twins (TCRdb year 2016). In the study overall: To test whether fetal clonotypes persist, the study used deep sequencing on TCR alpha and beta repertoires from monozygotic twins, unrelated adults of various ages, and cord blood. To rule out contamination, the twin experiments were replicated at different times with different library preparation protocols. The full study reports these points: Compared with coincidental sharing between unrelated individuals, out-of-frame TCR alpha sequences shared between twins had an excess of sequences with low generation probability. In monozygotic twins, recombination models systematically underestimated out-of-frame TCR alpha sharing, but the models matched the sharing seen between unrelated individuals. The excess sharing between twins in beta out-of-frame sequences was weaker because fewer shared sequences reduced the signal-to-noise ratio. Invariant T cells such as MAIT and iNKT could partly confound zero-insertion analyses, although diverse VJ usage argued against such confounding for most clonotypes. Because the same donors could not be followed over many years, conclusions were based on cross-sectional statistical analysis. Abundant cord blood beta clonotypes had fewer insertions, young adult naive repertoires showed a similar but weaker trend, and memory repertoires showed no such trend.

The germline V gene supplies CDR1 SGHTA and CDR2 FQGNSA. The CDR3 numbers 12 residues from cysteine through phenylalanine. Only the CDR3 part of the read is kept: 36 bases, read in frame from the first base. A distance of 10 bases separates the germline ends of V and J, which lose 6 bases and 5 bases respectively. All donors were healthy Caucasians. The twin cohort consisted of three pairs of female monozygotic twins, all aged about 18 to 29 years. Positive isolation kits from Invitrogen were used to isolate the CD4+ and CD8+ T cell populations. This clonotype was seen at least ten times. Its antigen is unknown. Qualities for individual bases were not recorded, and no much larger clone is one base off. Library generation was performed with 5' RACE. The data were produced on an Illumina HiSeq 2000. Template switching added a universal primer binding site, and the final cDNA carried a unique molecular identifier that allowed TCR cDNA molecules to be counted accurately. Specific primers in the conserved constant-segment region were used to synthesize first-strand cDNA for TCR alpha and beta chains. Each cDNA library was double barcoded, with a SMART-Mk sample barcode plus Illumina barcodes, to control for contamination. Two successive PCR steps introduced TruSeq adapter sequences along with Illumina sample barcodes. The TCR alpha and beta cDNA libraries were sequenced on the Illumina HiSeq platform using custom primers. The original pipeline was this. Raw reads were processed with MiGEC to extract unique molecular identifiers, and MiXCR was used to determine CDR3 positions. For each individual, recombination models were inferred using an EM algorithm with the repgenHMM and IGoR tools. Shared clonotype analysis was performed with the tcR package in R, normalizing sharing by the product of cloneset sizes. To study raw recombination free of thymic and clonal selection effects, out-of-frame nonproductive sequences were analyzed. TCRdb's own reprocessing of the public reads used fastp at Q25 and MiXCR and kept productive beta chains. Under each unique CDR3 protein, matching rows form one entry showing the most common genes and DNA. TCRdb's processing, not the study's, gives the V and J calls here. The sample includes 450,000 or so distinct CDR3 sequences, with 11% to 15% observed a single time. The top ten clonotypes cover 0.5% to 0.65% of the sample.

These data were also reused for a study on yellow fever vaccine responses in identical twins. As that second study puts it: According to the authors, the vaccine-induced T cell response in identical twins seemed to be partly convergent and partly specific to each individual. In identical twins, the study followed T cell clones that responded to the vaccine with precision.

The receptor's source is a woman between 18 and 29 years old in good health. Sequenced: CD4+ T cells sorted from blood. The rearranged segments are TRBV7-2 and TRBJ2-5; the D gene cannot be named for sure. The DNA is TGTGCCAGCAGTTTTGGTCGGGAGACCCAGTACTTC. The encoded protein is CASSFGRETQYF.